Shown below are 18 T cell receptor beta chains from a single sample sequenced in a study of blood T cell repertoires in COVID-19. Clones were sequenced by immunoSEQ multiplex PCR, and TCRdb holds only the in-frame ones, with some missing. The repertoire holds approximately 220,000 clones, with approximately 86% as singletons. The sequenced sample consisted of PBMCs or T cells enriched from blood (not recorded which). These TCRs come from a woman in her 30s who had been exposed to COVID-19.

As to this clone: At the DNA level, this CDR3 is encoded by other sequences in the same sample as well. The chain has TRBV30 and TRBJ1-1, with D possibly TRBD1 on 5 matching bases. This CDR3 region has 13 residues. Germline V gene sequence: CDR1 GTSNPN, CDR2 SVGIG (reference sequence). Trimming shortened V by 0 bases and J by 3 bases, and 8 bases separated the two germline ends. The chain's CDR3 is CAWSVQGDTEAFF. Written as DNA, the CDR3 is TGTGCCTGGAGTGTGCAAGGGGACACTGAAGCTTTCTTT.

The V gene is TRBV15, the J gene TRBJ1-4; D is uncertain. The germline V gene encodes CDR1 LNHNV and CDR2 YYDKDF (reference sequence). V lost 0 bases to trimming and J lost 8 bases, with 10 bases between them. The CDR3 contains 14 residues. For the CDR3, the DNA is TGTGCCACCAGCAGAGATCTAGTGCAAGAAAAACTGTTTTTT. Protein: CATSRDLVQEKLFF.

The chain combines TRBV2 with TRBJ1-2; D gene ambiguous. The CDR3 loop spans 15 amino acids. With 0 bases removed from V and 6 bases from J, the gap between germline ends came to 14 bases. In germline, CDR1 is SNHLY, CDR2 FYNNEI. For the CDR3, the DNA is TGTGCCAGCAGTGAAGCGCGGCGCGCTCCGGATGGCTACACCTTC. Amino acids: CASSEARRAPDGYTF.

The chain is built from TRBV19 and TRBJ1-5, with 8 bases that match TRBD1. V shed 0 bases and J 2 bases; nucleotides not matched to a gene: 6. The CDR3 covers 17 residues. Germline CDR1 reads LNHDA; CDR2 reads SQIVND (reference sequence). CDR3 coding DNA: TGTGCCAGTAGTATAGATAAGGACAGGGCTGGCAATCAGCCCCAGCATTTT. The encoded protein is CASSIDKDRAGNQPQHF.

The J gene is TRBJ1-1, the V gene TRBV11-1; possible D gene TRBD1, 6 bases. V gave up 5 bases and J gave up 7 bases, with 11 bases separating them. Germline CDR1 SGHAT, CDR2 FQDESV (reference sequence). The CDR3 covers 12 residues. The CDR3 spells CASSATGIEAFF. The CDR3 DNA sequence: TGTGCCAGCAGCGCTACAGGGATTGAAGCTTTCTTT.

In nucleotides, the CDR3 is TGCGCCAGCAGACCGGGACAGGGCTTCTCCTATAATTCACCCCTCCACTTT. Encoded protein: CASRPGQGFSYNSPLHF. V and J are TRBV5-1 and TRBJ1-6; 9 bases match TRBD1. CDR1 is SGHRS, CDR2 YFSETQ, per germline. Trimming cost V 5 bases and J 0 bases; bases outside gene matches: 6. The CDR3 has 17 amino acids.

This clone was detected a few times. The chain is built from TRBV7-9 and TRBJ1-5; 7 positions match TRBD1. The CDR3 is 15 residues long. Germline V gene lookup returns CDR1 SEHNR and CDR2 FQNEAQ (reference sequence). Trimming removed 4 bases from V and 7 bases from J; junction bases left unmatched: 10. CDR3 DNA: TGTGCCAGCAGCTCCTACACAGGGGACGACCAGCCCCAGCATTTT. Amino acids: CASSSYTGDDQPQHF.

The J gene is TRBJ2-3, the V gene TRBV3-1 (or the pseudogene TRBV3-2), with TRBD2 identical over 7 bases. Germline V lookup: CDR1 LGHDT, CDR2 YNNKEL (reference sequence). V lost 6 bases, J lost 0 bases, and 12 bases stayed unmatched. The CDR3 is 17 amino acids. CDR3 coding DNA: TGTGCCAGCAGGCGCAGCGGGACGGCCGCTAGCACAGATACGCAGTATTTT. It encodes CASRRSGTAASTDTQYF.

CDR3 loop: CASSFRVLYNSPLHF. The DNA for the CDR3 is TGCGCCAGCAGCTTCAGGGTCCTCTATAATTCACCCCTCCACTTT. The chain employs TRBV5-1 and TRBJ1-6; weak D call: TRBD1 (5 bases). This CDR3 comprises 15 residues. V shed 2 bases and J shed 3 bases, with 9 bases lying between them. Per germline, CDR1 SGHRS and CDR2 YFSETQ.

The CDR3 spells CASSQDGGTSYEQYF. CDR3 DNA: TGCGCCAGCAGCCAAGATGGGGGGACCTCCTACGAGCAGTACTTC. The rearrangement links TRBV4-1 to TRBJ2-7, with D maybe TRBD2 (6 bases). Trimming pared 0 bases from V and 0 bases from J, leaving 9 bases between. The CDR3 runs 15 residues. Germline V CDR1 and CDR2: MGHRA, YSYEKL.

The chain carries TRBV5-1 and TRBJ2-3, with 9 bases that match TRBD2. The CDR3 sequence is 16 residues long. CDR1 SGHRS and CDR2 YFSETQ come from the germline V gene. V lost 4 bases to trimming and J lost 2 bases; unmatched junction nucleotides: 8. The CDR3 sequence: CASSKASGDYTDTQYF. CDR3 sequence (DNA): TGCGCCAGCAGCAAGGCTAGCGGGGACTACACAGATACGCAGTATTTT.

The table lists this clone with a count of one. The gene calls are TRBV6-5 and TRBJ2-7, with a weak D call TRBD2 (5 bases). The CDR3 runs 14 residues. Germline CDR1 reads MNHEY; CDR2 reads SVGAGI. V lost 7 bases and J lost 1, with 14 bases in between. CDR3 loop: CASNGHSGSYEQYF. The CDR3 DNA reads as TGTGCCAGCAACGGGCATTCGGGATCCTACGAGCAGTACTTC.

Comment on this clone: An end of the junction differs from the germline gene, which may be a read error. This chain joins TRBV6-1 and TRBJ2-7, with TRBD2 identical over 12 bases. Germline V gene sequence: CDR1 MNHNS, CDR2 SASEGT. The CDR3 loop spans 18 amino acids. CDR3 nucleotides: TGTGCCAGCAGTGAAGAGATAGGGGCTAGCGGGGGGGCTTACGGGCAGTACTTC. This codes for CASSEEIGASGGAYGQYF.

This clone has more than one count but fewer than ten. This rearrangement joins TRBV7-2 to TRBJ1-4; a possible D gene is TRBD1 (6 bases). Germline lookup yields CDR1 SGHTA and CDR2 FQGNSA. The CDR3 covers 15 residues. CDR3 in amino acids: CAEATGRFGDEKLFF. CDR3 nucleotide sequence: TGTGCGGAAGCTACAGGGCGGTTCGGGGATGAAAAACTGTTTTTT.

The chain employs TRBV5-4 and TRBJ2-4, with D uncertain. The CDR3 consists of 11 residues. Trimming cost V 7 bases and J 7 bases, with 9 bases left between them. In germline, CDR1 is SGHNT, CDR2 YYREEE (reference sequence). The CDR3 bases are TGTGCCAGCTGGAGTGGGAACATTCAGTACTTC. It codes for CASWSGNIQYF. Combining the CDR3 with reference TRBV5-4 and TRBJ2-4 gives the whole variable domain ETGVTQSPTHLIKTRGQQVTLRCSSQSGHNTVSWYQQALGQGPQFIFQYYREEENGRGNFPPRFSGLQFPNYSSELNVNALELDDSALYLCASWSGNIQYFGAGTRLSVL.

The V gene is TRBV5-1, the J gene TRBJ2-7; no definite D call. Germline CDR1 is SGHRS and CDR2 is YFSETQ. The germline V and J ends were trimmed by 1 base and 0 bases, with 8 bases remaining between them. CDR3 length: 14 residues. The CDR3 DNA reads TGCGCCAGCAGCTTGTTAGAAAACTCCTACGAGCAGTACTTC. As protein: CASSLLENSYEQYF.

This chain links TRBV12-3 or TRBV12-4 with TRBJ1-5, with TRBD1 as a possible D gene (5 bases). The V end lost 6 bases, the J end lost 4 bases, and 10 bases lay between the germline ends. CDR3 length: 13 residues. CDR3 in amino acids: CASSQTENQPQHF. The CDR3 nucleotides read TGTGCCAGCAGCCAGACAGAGAATCAGCCCCAGCATTTT.

The genes are TRBV6-5 and TRBJ2-7; a weak D match, TRBD1 (6 bases). Trimming took 0 bases from V and 6 from J, leaving 9 bases between them. The germline V gene encodes CDR1 MNHEY and CDR2 SVGAGI. There are 13 residues in the CDR3. The CDR3 nucleotides read TGTGCCAGCAGTTACTCATGGGGGCTCGAGCAGTACTTC. This sequence encodes CASSYSWGLEQYF.